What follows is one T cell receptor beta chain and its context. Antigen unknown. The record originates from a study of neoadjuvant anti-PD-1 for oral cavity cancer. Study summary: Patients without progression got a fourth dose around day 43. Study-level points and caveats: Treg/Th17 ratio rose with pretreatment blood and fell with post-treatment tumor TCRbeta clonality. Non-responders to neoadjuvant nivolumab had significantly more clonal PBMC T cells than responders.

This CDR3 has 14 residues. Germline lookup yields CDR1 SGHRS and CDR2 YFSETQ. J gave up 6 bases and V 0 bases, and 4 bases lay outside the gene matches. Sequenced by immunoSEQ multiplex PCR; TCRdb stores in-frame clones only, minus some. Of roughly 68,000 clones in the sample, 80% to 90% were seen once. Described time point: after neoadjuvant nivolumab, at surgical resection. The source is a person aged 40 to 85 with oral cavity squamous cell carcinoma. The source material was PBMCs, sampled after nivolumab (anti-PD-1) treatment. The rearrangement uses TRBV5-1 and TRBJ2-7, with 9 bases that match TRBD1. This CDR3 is CASSLGQGGLEQYF. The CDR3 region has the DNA TGCGCCAGCAGCTTGGGACAGGGGGGGCTCGAGCAGTACTTC.